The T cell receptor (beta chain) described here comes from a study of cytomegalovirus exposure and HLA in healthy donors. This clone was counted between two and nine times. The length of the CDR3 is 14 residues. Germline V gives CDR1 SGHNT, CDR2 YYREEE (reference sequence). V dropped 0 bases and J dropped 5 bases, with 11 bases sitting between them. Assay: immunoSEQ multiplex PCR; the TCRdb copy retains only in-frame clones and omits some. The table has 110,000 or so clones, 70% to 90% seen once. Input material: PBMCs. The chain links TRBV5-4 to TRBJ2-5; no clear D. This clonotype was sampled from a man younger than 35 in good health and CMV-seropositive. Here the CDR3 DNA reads TGTGCCAGCAGCTTGGAGGCTAGTTCTGAGACCCAGTACTTC. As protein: CASSLEASSETQYF.